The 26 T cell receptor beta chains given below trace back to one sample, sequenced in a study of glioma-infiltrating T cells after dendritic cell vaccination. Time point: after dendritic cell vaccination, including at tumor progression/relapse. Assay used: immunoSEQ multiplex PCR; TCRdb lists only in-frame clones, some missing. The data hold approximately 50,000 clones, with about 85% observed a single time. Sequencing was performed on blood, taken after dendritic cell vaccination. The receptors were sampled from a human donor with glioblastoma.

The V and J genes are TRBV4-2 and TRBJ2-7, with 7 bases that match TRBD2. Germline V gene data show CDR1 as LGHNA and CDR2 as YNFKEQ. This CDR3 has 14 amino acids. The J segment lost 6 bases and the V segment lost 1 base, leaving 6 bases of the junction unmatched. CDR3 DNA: TGTGCCAGCAGCCAAGTAAGGGAGGGTAGCGAGCAGTACTTC. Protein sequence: CASSQVREGSEQYF.

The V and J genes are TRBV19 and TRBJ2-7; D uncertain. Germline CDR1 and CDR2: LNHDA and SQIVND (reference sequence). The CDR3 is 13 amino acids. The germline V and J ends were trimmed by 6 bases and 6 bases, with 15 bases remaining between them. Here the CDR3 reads CASSRSSVVEQYF. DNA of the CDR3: TGTGCCAGTAGCAGGTCCTCGGTGGTCGAGCAGTACTTC. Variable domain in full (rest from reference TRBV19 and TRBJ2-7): DGGITQSPKYLFRKEGQNVTLSCEQNLNHDAMYWYRQDPGQGLRLIYYSQIVNDFQKGDIAEGYSVSREKKESFPLTVTSAQKNPTAFYLCASSRSSVVEQYFGPGTRLTVT.

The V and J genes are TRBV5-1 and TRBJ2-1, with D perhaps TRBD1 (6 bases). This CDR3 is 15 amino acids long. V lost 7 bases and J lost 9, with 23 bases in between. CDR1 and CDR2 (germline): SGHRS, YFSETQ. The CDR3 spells CASFSRGQLGAEQFF. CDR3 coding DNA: TGCGCCAGCTTCAGTCGGGGACAACTCGGTGCTGAGCAGTTCTTC.

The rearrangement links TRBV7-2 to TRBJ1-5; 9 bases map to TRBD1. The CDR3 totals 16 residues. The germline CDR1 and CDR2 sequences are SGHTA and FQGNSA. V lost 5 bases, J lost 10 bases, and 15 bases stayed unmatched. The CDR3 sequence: CASSTRTGVQESPQHF. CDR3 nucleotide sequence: TGTGCCAGCAGCACCCGGACAGGGGTCCAGGAATCACCCCAGCATTTT.

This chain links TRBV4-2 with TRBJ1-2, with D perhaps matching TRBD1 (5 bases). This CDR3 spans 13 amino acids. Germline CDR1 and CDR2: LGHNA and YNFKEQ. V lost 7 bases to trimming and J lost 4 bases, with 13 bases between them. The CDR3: CASTRDRSYGYTF. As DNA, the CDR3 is TGTGCCAGCACCAGGGATAGGAGCTATGGCTACACCTTC.

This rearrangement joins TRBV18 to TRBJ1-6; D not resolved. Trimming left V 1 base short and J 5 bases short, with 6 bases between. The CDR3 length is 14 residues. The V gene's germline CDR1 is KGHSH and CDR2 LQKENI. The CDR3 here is CASSPRGDNSPLHF. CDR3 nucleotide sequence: TGTGCCAGCTCACCACGCGGGGATAATTCACCCCTCCACTTT.

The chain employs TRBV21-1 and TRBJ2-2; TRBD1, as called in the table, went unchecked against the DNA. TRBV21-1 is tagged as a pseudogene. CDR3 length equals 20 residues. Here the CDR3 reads CASSKEPGQGDRVNTGELFF. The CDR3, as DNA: TGTGCCAGCAGCAAAGAACCGGGACAGGGGGATAGGGTAAACACCGGGGAGCTGTTTTTT.

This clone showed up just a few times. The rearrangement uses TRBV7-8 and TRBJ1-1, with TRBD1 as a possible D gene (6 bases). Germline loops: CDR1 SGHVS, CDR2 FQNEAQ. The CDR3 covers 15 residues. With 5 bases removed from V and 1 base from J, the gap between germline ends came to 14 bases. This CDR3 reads CASSPSQGWNTEAFF. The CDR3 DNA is TGTGCCAGCAGCCCATCACAGGGCTGGAACACTGAAGCTTTCTTT.

The CDR3 here is CSAPGAGAGTGELFF. The CDR3, as DNA: TGCAGCGCTCCGGGTGCGGGGGCGGGCACCGGGGAGCTGTTTTTT. This sequence joins TRBV29-1 and TRBJ2-2; tentative D call: TRBD2 (7 bases). The CDR3 contains 15 residues. Germline CDR1 reads SQVTM; CDR2 reads ANQGSEA. With 7 bases removed from V and 4 bases from J, the gap between germline ends came to 19 bases.

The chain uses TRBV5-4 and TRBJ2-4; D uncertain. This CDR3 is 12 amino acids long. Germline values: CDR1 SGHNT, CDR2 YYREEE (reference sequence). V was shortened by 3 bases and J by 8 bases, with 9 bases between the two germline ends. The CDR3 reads CASSSNRDIQYF. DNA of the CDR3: TGTGCCAGCAGCTCGAATCGGGACATTCAGTACTTC.

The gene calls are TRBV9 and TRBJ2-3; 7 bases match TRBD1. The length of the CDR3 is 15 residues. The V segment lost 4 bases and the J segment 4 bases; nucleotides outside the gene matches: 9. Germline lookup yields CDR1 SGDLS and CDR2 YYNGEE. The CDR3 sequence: CASSSRDQGADTQYF. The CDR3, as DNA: TGTGCCAGCAGCAGCCGGGACCAGGGGGCAGATACGCAGTATTTT.

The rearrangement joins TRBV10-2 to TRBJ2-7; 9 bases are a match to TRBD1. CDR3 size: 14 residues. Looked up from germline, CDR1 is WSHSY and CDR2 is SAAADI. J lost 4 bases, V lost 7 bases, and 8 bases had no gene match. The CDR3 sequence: CASNPGQGFYEQYF. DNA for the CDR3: TGCGCCAGCAACCCGGGACAGGGCTTTTACGAGCAGTACTTC.

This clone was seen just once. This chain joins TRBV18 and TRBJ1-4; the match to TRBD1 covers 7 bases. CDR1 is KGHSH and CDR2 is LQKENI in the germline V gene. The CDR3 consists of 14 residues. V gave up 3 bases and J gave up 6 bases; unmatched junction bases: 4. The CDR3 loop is CASSPPGGYEKLFF. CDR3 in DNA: TGTGCCAGCTCACCCCCAGGGGGGTATGAAAAACTGTTTTTT.

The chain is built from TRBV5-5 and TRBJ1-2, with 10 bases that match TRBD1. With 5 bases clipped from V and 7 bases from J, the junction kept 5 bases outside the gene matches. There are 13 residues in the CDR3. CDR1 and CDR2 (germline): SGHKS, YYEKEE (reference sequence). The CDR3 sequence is CASSSGTGVGYTF. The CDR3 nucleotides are TGTGCCAGCAGTTCCGGGACAGGGGTTGGCTACACCTTC.

The CDR3 loop is CASSLFVGENYGYTF. The CDR3 coding sequence is TGTGCCAGCAGTTTATTTGTTGGAGAAAACTATGGCTACACCTTC. The chain recombines TRBV28 with TRBJ1-2; no clear D. Trimming took off 1 base at V and 2 bases at J, with 11 bases between the two ends. The germline CDR1 and CDR2 sequences are MDHEN and SYDVKM. This CDR3 spans 15 amino acids.

Here the CDR3 DNA reads TGCGCCAGCACCAGGACTAGCGGGGGGGCCGTAGACACCGGGGAGCTGTTTTTT. It encodes CASTRTSGGAVDTGELFF. The chain couples TRBV4-1 to TRBJ2-2; 15 bases match TRBD2. The CDR3 runs 18 residues. Germline V CDR1 and CDR2: MGHRA, YSYEKL. Germline trimming cut 7 bases from V and 3 bases from J; bases unmatched to any gene: 9.

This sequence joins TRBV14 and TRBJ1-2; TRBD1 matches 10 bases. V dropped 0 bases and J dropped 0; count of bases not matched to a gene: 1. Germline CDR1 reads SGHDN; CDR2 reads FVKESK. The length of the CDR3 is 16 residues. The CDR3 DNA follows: TGTGCCAGCAGCCAAGATGGGACAGGGGCTAACTATGGCTACACCTTC. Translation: CASSQDGTGANYGYTF.

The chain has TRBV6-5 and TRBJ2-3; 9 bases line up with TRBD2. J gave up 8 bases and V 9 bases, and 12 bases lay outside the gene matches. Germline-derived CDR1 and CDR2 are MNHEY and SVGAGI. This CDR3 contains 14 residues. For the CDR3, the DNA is TGTGCCAGTTATGGGCGGGGGGGCTCACTTACGCAGTATTTT. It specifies CASYGRGGSLTQYF.

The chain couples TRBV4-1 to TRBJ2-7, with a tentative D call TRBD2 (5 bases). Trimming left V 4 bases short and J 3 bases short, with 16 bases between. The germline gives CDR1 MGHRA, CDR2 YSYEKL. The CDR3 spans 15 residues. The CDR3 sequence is CASSPEATRYYEQYF. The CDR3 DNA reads TGCGCCAGCAGCCCGGAGGCAACCAGGTACTACGAGCAGTACTTC.

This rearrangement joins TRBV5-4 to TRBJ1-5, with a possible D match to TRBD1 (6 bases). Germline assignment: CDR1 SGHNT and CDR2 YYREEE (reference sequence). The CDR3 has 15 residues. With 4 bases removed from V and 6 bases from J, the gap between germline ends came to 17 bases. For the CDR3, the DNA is TGTGCCAGCAGCCTAGGCGCAGGGGCCCCTCAGCCCCAGCATTTT. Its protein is CASSLGAGAPQPQHF.

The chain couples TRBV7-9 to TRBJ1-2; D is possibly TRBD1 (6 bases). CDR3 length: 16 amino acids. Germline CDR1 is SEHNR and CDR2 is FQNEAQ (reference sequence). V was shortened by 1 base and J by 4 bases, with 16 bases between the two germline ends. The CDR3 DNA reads TGTGCCAGCAGCTTAGGTGCGCGGGGGGGCATCTATGGCTACACCTTC. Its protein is CASSLGARGGIYGYTF.

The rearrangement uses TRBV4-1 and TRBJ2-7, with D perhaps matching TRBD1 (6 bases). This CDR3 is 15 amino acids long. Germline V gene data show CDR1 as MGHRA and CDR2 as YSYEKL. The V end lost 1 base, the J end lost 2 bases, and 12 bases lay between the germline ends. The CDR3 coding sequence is TGCGCCAGCAGCCAAGTTGTGACAGGAACCTACGAGCAGTACTTC. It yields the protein CASSQVVTGTYEQYF.

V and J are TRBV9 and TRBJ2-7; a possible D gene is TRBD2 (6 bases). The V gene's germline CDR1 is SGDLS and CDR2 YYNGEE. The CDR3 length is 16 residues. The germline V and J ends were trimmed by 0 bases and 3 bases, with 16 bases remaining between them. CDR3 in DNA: TGTGCCAGCAGCGTAGGTCGTGGGGGGTCCATCTACGAGCAGTACTTC. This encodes CASSVGRGGSIYEQYF.

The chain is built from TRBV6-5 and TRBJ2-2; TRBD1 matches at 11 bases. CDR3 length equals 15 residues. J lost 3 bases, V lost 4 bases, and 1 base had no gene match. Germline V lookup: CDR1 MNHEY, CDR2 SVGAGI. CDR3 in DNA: TGTGCCAGCAGTTGGACAGGGGGCGACACCGGGGAGCTGTTTTTT. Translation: CASSWTGGDTGELFF.

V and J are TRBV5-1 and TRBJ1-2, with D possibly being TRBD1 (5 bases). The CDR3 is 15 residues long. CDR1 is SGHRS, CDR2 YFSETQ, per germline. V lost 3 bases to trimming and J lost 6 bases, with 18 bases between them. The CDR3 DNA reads TGCGCCAGCAGCTCGGCGCAGGGATTCCAAAATGGCTACACCTTC. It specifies CASSSAQGFQNGYTF.

CDR3 residues: CASSLGQSATNEKLFF. The DNA for the CDR3 is TGCGCCAGCAGCTTGGGACAGAGTGCAACTAATGAAAAACTGTTTTTT. The rearrangement joins TRBV5-1 to TRBJ1-4; a weak D match, TRBD1 (5 bases). The V gene lost 0 bases and the J gene lost 0 bases, with 9 bases spanning the gap. CDR3 length equals 16 residues. Germline CDR1 is SGHRS and CDR2 is YFSETQ.